This T cell receptor beta chain was profiled in a study of Graves' ophthalmopathy and Graves' hyperthyroidism. Study in general: Stable hyperthyroidism meant no ophthalmopathy within 18 months of follow-up.

Note on this clonotype: This may come from a read error, since a much larger clone is one base off.

This CDR3 contains 11 residues. The V gene end was trimmed by 3 bases and the J gene end by 11 bases; junction bases not matched to a gene: 2. The germline V gene encodes CDR1 SEHNR and CDR2 FQNEAQ (reference sequence). Amplification of TCR beta CDR3 regions used RNA transcripts. Scientists carried out first-round RT-PCR using HTBI primers and then a second-round multiplex PCR. TCRdb reanalysed the multiplex PCR reads using MiXCR and keeps one entry per CDR3 protein. The repertoire holds 560,000 or so distinct CDR3 sequences, 35% to 45% seen once, with about 4% in the top ten. The TCR originated in an adult man with Graves' hyperthyroidism. Sequencing was performed on peripheral blood or thyroid tissue (not recorded which). The chain recombines TRBV7-9 with TRBJ1-1; 8 positions agree with TRBD1. The CDR3 nucleotides read TGTGCCAGCAGCTTCCGGGACAGGGCTTTCTTT. This sequence encodes CASSFRDRAFF.